What follows are 29 T cell receptor beta chains derived from one specimen sequenced in a study of vaccination and CD4 T cells after COVID-19. The antigens for these receptors are not known. The assay that was used to sequence DNA from cultured CD4+ T cells was the Oncomine TCR Beta short-read assay. TCRdb analysed the PCR reads with MiXCR anew, one entry per CDR3 protein. The sample has roughly 13,000 distinct CDR3 sequences, around 74% seen once. Regarding treatment: approximately 9-day PBMC culture with coronavirus spike peptide pools or control peptides (ViraFEST assay). The sample comprised CD4+ T cells from blood, cultured in vitro. These receptors originate from a human donor who had recovered from COVID-19.

This clonotype was detected a few times. The chain is built from TRBV4-3 and TRBJ1-4; weak D call: TRBD1 (5 bases). The germline CDR1 and CDR2 sequences are LGHNA and YSLEER. This CDR3 region has 14 residues. V gave up 3 bases and J gave up 8 bases, with 13 bases separating them. CDR3 region: CASSHGTVREKLFF. CDR3 sequence (DNA): TGCGCCAGCAGCCACGGGACGGTGAGGGAAAAACTGTTTTTT.

The V call is TRBV7-2, the J call TRBJ2-1, with 7 positions matching TRBD1. Germline CDR1 SGHTA, CDR2 FQGNSA. Unmatched junction bases numbered 7, after V lost 3 bases and J lost 8 bases. The CDR3 is made up of 14 amino acids. The CDR3 coding sequence is TGTGCCAGCAGCTTGGTGACAGGGATCCATGAGCAGTTCTTC. The encoded protein is CASSLVTGIHEQFF.

The DNA for the CDR3 is TGTGCCACCCGGACAGGGCCCACAGATACGCAGTATTTT. Translated: CATRTGPTDTQYF. The rearrangement links TRBV24-1 to TRBJ2-3; TRBD1 matches at 8 bases. Germline V CDR1 and CDR2: KGHDR, SFDVKD. Germline trimming cut 9 bases from V and 2 bases from J; bases unmatched to any gene: 3. The CDR3 is 13 residues long.

To note about this clonotype: The CDR3 carries no conserved terminal phenylalanine or tryptophan, so it likely arises from a read error. The chain combines TRBV25-1 with TRBJ2-5; 10 bases are shared with TRBD1. This CDR3 comprises 15 residues. V lost 4 bases to trimming and J lost 5 bases; unmatched junction nucleotides: 7. The germline V gene encodes CDR1 MGHDK and CDR2 SYGVNS. CDR3 region: CASSGRDRGGETQYL. The CDR3 DNA reads as TGTGCCAGCAGTGGCCGGGACAGGGGTGGGGAGACCCAGTACCTC.

CDR3 sequence (DNA): TGTGCCAGCAGCCCGAGACAGGGTGTCAACTTTGCTGAAGCTTTCTTT. Its translation is CASSPRQGVNFAEAFF. The V call is TRBV7-9, the J call TRBJ1-1, with TRBD1 identical over 7 bases. The CDR3 covers 16 residues. J gave up 6 bases and V 5 bases, and 15 bases lay outside the gene matches. Per germline, CDR1 SEHNR and CDR2 FQNEAQ (reference sequence).

This chain connects TRBV7-2 to TRBJ1-2, with 9 bases matching TRBD1. Germline-derived CDR1 and CDR2 are SGHTA and FQGNSA. After removal of 6 bases from V and 1 base from J, the junction contained 18 bases not matched to a gene. The CDR3 is 19 amino acids. CDR3 in amino acids: CASRLTFRDREGVNYGYTF. The CDR3 nucleotides read TGTGCCAGCAGGCTAACGTTCCGGGACAGGGAAGGGGTTAACTATGGCTACACCTTC.

The chain has TRBV6-1 and TRBJ1-5, with D possibly TRBD1 on 5 matching bases. CDR1 is MNHNS and CDR2 is SASEGT in the germline V gene. The V and J ends lost 6 bases and 3 bases respectively, with 21 bases between them. CDR3 length equals 17 residues. CDR3 coding DNA: TGTGCCAGCAGCCAACCGCCCCAAGGGGTATCCAATCAGCCCCAGCATTTT. This sequence encodes CASSQPPQGVSNQPQHF.

V and J are TRBV6-5 and TRBJ2-1; D is unclear. There are 14 residues in the CDR3. V lost 2 bases, J lost 0 bases, and 5 bases lay in between. From germline, CDR1 is MNHEY and CDR2 SVGAGI. CDR3 nucleotide sequence: TGTGCCAGCAGTTACGACGTCTCCTACAATGAGCAGTTCTTC. Amino acid sequence: CASSYDVSYNEQFF.

This chain uses TRBV27 with TRBJ2-2; D gene unclear. Deletions cut 6 bases from V and 6 bases from J, with 11 bases between. The CDR3 extends over 13 amino acids. The germline CDR1 and CDR2 sequences are MNHEY and SMNVEV (reference sequence). Here the CDR3 reads CASRLHAAGELFF. CDR3 nucleotide sequence: TGTGCCAGCAGACTCCACGCGGCCGGGGAGCTGTTTTTT.

J is TRBJ1-6 and V is TRBV25-1, with D possibly matching TRBD1 (6 bases). The CDR3 has 17 residues. V lost 5 bases and J lost 6, with 20 bases in between. Per the germline V gene, CDR1 is MGHDK and CDR2 is SYGVNS. CDR3 in amino acids: CASSPPGGGWGNSPLHF. The CDR3 DNA sequence: TGTGCCAGCAGTCCCCCCGGAGGGGGGTGGGGTAATTCACCCCTCCACTTT.

A few counts support this clonotype. The CDR3 DNA is TGCAGTGCCACCCGACAGGGAAGCAATCAGCCCCAGCATTTT. Residues: CSATRQGSNQPQHF. The rearrangement links TRBV20-1 to TRBJ1-5, with TRBD1 matching over 7 bases. J lost 1 base, V lost 6 bases, and 6 bases had no gene match. Germline V gives CDR1 DFQATT, CDR2 SNEGSKA (reference sequence). The CDR3 consists of 14 residues.

This clonotype was counted only a few times. The rearrangement uses TRBV27 and TRBJ1-2; tentative D call: TRBD1 (6 bases). CDR3 size: 14 residues. V dropped 8 bases and J dropped 4 bases, with 17 bases sitting between them. CDR1 and CDR2 (germline): MNHEY, SMNVEV (reference sequence). CDR3 loop: CASRGQTPFYGYTF. The DNA of the CDR3 is TGTGCCAGCCGCGGACAGACTCCATTCTATGGCTACACCTTC.

The CDR3 DNA is TGTGCCACCAGTGATGCTAGCGGGAGGGGCGGCCAAGAGACCCAGTACTTC. Amino acids: CATSDASGRGGQETQYF. The chain joins TRBV24-1 to TRBJ2-5, with 12 bases identical to TRBD2. Germline CDR1 and CDR2: KGHDR and SFDVKD. The V segment lost 3 bases and the J segment 1 base; nucleotides outside the gene matches: 5. The CDR3 spans 17 residues.

The chain has TRBV4-3 and TRBJ1-6, with D tentatively TRBD1 (5 bases). In germline, CDR1 is LGHNA, CDR2 YSLEER. The CDR3 sequence is 20 residues long. The V end was cut by 1 base, the J end by 0 bases, with 19 bases between. Here the CDR3 DNA reads TGCGCCAGCAGCCAAGCAACCAGGACAACTCGGAGCTCCTATAATTCACCCCTCCACTTT. Protein: CASSQATRTTRSSYNSPLHF.

The rearrangement uses TRBV2 and TRBJ1-1; D uncertain. The CDR3 has 14 amino acids. V was pared by 4 bases and J by 7 bases, with 16 bases between. Per the germline V gene, CDR1 is SNHLY and CDR2 is FYNNEI. The CDR3 DNA reads TGTGCCAGCAGTGTCCCCGGCCTGGGTAGTGAAGCTTTCTTT. Translation: CASSVPGLGSEAFF.

The chain joins TRBV7-3 to TRBJ1-5; D possibly corresponds to TRBD1 (5 bases). V was pared by 5 bases and J by 2 bases, with 13 bases between. The CDR3 runs to 15 residues. CDR1 is SGHTA, CDR2 FQGTGA, per germline. CDR3 sequence reads: CASSPQGGGNQPQHF. CDR3 in DNA: TGTGCCAGCAGCCCCCAGGGTGGAGGCAATCAGCCCCAGCATTTT.

A few counts support this clonotype. The DNA of the CDR3 is TGTGCCAGCAGTTACTCGGCAGCGCTAATGGAGACCCAGTACTTC. It yields the protein CASSYSAALMETQYF. The rearrangement uses TRBV6-2 or TRBV6-3 and TRBJ2-5; D is undetermined. The V and J ends lost 0 bases and 5 bases respectively, with 13 bases between them. The CDR3 spans 15 residues. Germline V gene sequence: CDR1 MNHEY, CDR2 SVGEGT.

The gene calls are TRBV7-2 and TRBJ2-1, with 7 bases lining up with TRBD1. The CDR3 loop spans 15 amino acids. Looked up from germline, CDR1 is SGHTA and CDR2 is FQGNSA. The ends lost 5 bases at V and 2 bases at J; junction bases unmatched: 6. The CDR3 loop reads CASSQTGLTYNEQFF. DNA of the CDR3: TGTGCCAGCAGCCAGACAGGGCTCACCTACAATGAGCAGTTCTTC.

This clonotype was seen a few times. J is TRBJ1-5 and V is TRBV15; TRBD1 is a possible D gene (5 bases). Trimming left V 2 bases short and J 0 bases short, with 11 bases between. Germline assignment: CDR1 LNHNV and CDR2 YYDKDF (reference sequence). This CDR3 has 16 residues. The CDR3 sequence is CATSRQQVYSNQPQHF. CDR3 sequence (DNA): TGTGCCACCAGCAGACAACAGGTTTATAGCAATCAGCCCCAGCATTTT.

V usage is TRBV28 and J usage is TRBJ2-7; maybe TRBD2 (6 bases). The CDR3 is made up of 13 amino acids. CDR1 is MDHEN and CDR2 is SYDVKM in the germline V gene. The V gene lost 4 bases and the J gene lost 6 bases, with 13 bases spanning the gap. In DNA form, the CDR3 reads TGTGCCAGCAGTTCCCCTCCAGCGGGCGAGCAGTACTTC. This codes for CASSSPPAGEQYF.

The rearrangement joins TRBV18 to TRBJ1-2, with D possibly being TRBD1 (6 bases). From germline, CDR1 is KGHSH and CDR2 LQKENI. The CDR3 has 15 amino acids. V was clipped by 3 bases and J by 5 bases, with 16 bases between them. CDR3 sequence: CASSPPVNRGYGYTF. The CDR3 DNA reads TGTGCCAGCTCACCGCCCGTTAATAGGGGGTATGGCTACACCTTC.

The CDR3 bases are TGTGCCAGCATAGGGGGGCTGATTGTAGCATCCCCCGCCTACAATGAGCAGTTCTTC. It is translated as CASIGGLIVASPAYNEQFF. The chain links TRBV10-3 to TRBJ2-1; TRBD1 or TRBD2 may be the D gene (6 bases each). CDR3 length: 19 residues. Looked up from germline, CDR1 is ENHRY and CDR2 is SYGVKD. Deletions cut 10 bases from V and 2 bases from J, with 30 bases between.

This chain uses TRBV20-1 with TRBJ1-1, with 7 bases lining up with TRBD1. Germline V CDR1 and CDR2: DFQATT, SNEGSKA (reference sequence). Trimming removed 0 bases from V and 1 base from J; junction bases left unmatched: 5. This CDR3 has 15 amino acids. As DNA, the CDR3 is TGCAGTGCTAGAGATCGGGGGACAGCGAACACTGAAGCTTTCTTT. Translated: CSARDRGTANTEAFF.

By share of the sample, this clonotype is large. The chain links TRBV28 to TRBJ1-3; TRBD1 might be the D (6 bases). The CDR3 extends over 15 amino acids. Trimming removed 6 bases from V and 4 bases from J, with 16 bases in between. Germline lookup yields CDR1 MDHEN and CDR2 SYDVKM. The CDR3 sequence is CASSSTGSGGNTIYF. CDR3 sequence (DNA): TGTGCCAGCAGCTCCACAGGGAGTGGAGGAAACACCATATATTTT.

This chain links TRBV20-1 with TRBJ1-2; 8 bases agree with TRBD1. CDR1 is DFQATT and CDR2 is SNEGSKA in the germline V gene (reference sequence). The trim removed 5 bases at V and 0 bases at J, leaving 5 bases unmatched. This CDR3 is built from 14 residues. In DNA form, the CDR3 reads TGCAGTGCTCTTCAGGGGGCGGCTAACTATGGCTACACCTTC. Residues: CSALQGAANYGYTF.

The chain carries TRBV2 and TRBJ1-5; D is perhaps TRBD1 (5 bases). V lost 5 bases and J 0 bases, leaving 8 bases between the germline ends. Looked up from germline, CDR1 is SNHLY and CDR2 is FYNNEI. The CDR3 totals 14 residues. CDR3 coding DNA: TGTGCCAGCAGTCGACAGTATAGCAATCAGCCCCAGCATTTT. Protein: CASSRQYSNQPQHF.

This sequence joins TRBV7-2 and TRBJ1-2, with D tentatively TRBD1 (6 bases). The CDR3 covers 13 residues. CDR1 is SGHTA and CDR2 is FQGNSA in the germline V gene. Trimming pared 5 bases from V and 9 bases from J, leaving 16 bases between. The CDR3 reads CASSPRGGISYTF. The DNA of the CDR3 is TGTGCCAGCAGCCCGCGAGGGGGGATAAGCTACACCTTC. Full variable domain (outside the CDR3, taken from reference TRBV7-2 and TRBJ1-2): GAGVSQSPSNKVTEKGKDVELRCDPISGHTALYWYRQSLGQGLEFLIYFQGNSAPDKSGLPSDRFSAERTGGSVSTLTIQRTQQEDSAVYLCASSPRGGISYTFGSGTRLTVV.

V and J are TRBV7-2 and TRBJ1-4, with no clear D. The germline CDR1 and CDR2 sequences are SGHTA and FQGNSA. The CDR3 runs to 15 residues. V lost 0 bases and J lost 7, with 12 bases in between. CDR3 in DNA: TGTGCCAGCAGCTTAGCGGTAGGGTCGGGTGAAAAACTGTTTTTT. This codes for CASSLAVGSGEKLFF.

V is TRBV11-2 and J is TRBJ2-1; D possibly corresponds to TRBD1 (6 bases). The CDR3 has 15 residues. V dropped 1 base and J dropped 4 bases, with 11 bases sitting between them. Germline-derived CDR1 and CDR2 are SGHAT and FQNNGV. The CDR3 bases are TGTGCCAGCAGCTTAGTACAGGGTCGATACAATGAGCAGTTCTTC. Its protein product is CASSLVQGRYNEQFF.